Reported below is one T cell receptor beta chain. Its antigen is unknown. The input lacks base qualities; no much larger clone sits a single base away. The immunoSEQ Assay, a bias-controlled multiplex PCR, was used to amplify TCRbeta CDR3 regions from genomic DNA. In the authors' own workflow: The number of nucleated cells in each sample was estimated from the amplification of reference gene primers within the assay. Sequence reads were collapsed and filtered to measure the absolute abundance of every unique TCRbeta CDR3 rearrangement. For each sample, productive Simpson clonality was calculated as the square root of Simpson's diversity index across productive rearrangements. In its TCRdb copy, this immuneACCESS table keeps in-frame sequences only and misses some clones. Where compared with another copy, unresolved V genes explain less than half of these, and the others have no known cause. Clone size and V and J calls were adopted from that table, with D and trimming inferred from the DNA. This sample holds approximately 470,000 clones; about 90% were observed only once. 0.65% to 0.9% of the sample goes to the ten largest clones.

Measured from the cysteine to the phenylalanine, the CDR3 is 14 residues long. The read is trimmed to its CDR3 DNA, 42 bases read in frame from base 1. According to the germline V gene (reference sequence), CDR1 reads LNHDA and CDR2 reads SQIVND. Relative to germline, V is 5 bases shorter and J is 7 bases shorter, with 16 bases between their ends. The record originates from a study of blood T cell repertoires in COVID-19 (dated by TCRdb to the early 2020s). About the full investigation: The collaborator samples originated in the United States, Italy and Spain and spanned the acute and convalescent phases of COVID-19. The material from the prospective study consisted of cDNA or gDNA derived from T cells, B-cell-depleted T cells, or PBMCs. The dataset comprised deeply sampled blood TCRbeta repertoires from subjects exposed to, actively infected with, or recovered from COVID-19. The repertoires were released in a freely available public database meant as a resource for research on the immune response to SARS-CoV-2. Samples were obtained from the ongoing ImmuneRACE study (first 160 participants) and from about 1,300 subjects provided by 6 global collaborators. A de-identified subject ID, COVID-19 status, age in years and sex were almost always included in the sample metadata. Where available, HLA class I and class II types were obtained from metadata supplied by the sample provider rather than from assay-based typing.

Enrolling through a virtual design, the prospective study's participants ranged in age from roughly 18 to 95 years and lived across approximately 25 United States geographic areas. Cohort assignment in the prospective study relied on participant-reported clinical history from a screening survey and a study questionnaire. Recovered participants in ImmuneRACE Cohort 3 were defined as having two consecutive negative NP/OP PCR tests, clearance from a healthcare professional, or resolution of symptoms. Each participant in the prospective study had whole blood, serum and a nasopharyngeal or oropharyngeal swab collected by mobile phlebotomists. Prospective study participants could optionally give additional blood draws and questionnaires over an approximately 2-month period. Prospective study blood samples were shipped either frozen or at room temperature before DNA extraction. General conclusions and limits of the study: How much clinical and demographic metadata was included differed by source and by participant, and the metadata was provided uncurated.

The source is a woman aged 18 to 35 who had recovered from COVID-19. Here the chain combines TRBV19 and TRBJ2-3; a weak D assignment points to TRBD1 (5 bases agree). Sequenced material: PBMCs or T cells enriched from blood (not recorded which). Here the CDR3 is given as CASSLQAQGNTQYF. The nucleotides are TGTGCCAGTAGTCTTCAGGCCCAGGGAAATACGCAGTATTTT.